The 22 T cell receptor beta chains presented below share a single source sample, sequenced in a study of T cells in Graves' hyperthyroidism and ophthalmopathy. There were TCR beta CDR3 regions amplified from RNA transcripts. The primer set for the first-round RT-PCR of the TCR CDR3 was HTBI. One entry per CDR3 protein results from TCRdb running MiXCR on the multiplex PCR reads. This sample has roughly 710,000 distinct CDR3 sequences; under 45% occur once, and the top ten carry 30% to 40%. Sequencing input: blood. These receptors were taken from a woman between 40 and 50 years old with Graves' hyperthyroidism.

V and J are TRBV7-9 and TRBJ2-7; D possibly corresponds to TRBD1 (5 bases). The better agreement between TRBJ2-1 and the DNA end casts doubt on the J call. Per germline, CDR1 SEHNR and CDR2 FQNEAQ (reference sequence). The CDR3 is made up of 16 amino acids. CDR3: CASSLQGFSSYNEQFF. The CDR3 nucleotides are TGTGCCAGCAGCTTACAGGGATTTAGCTCCTACAATGAGCAGTTCTTC.

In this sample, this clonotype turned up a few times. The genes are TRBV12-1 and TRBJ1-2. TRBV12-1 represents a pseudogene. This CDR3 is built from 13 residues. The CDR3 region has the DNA TGTGCCAGCAGCTTTAGTTTTGGCTATGGCTACACCTTC. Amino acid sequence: CASSFSFGYGYTF.

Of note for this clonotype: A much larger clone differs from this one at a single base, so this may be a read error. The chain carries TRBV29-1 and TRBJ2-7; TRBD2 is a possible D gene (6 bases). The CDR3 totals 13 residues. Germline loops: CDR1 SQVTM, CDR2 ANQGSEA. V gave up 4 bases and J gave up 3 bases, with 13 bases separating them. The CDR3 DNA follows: TGCAGCGTTGTCGGGACTGGCGGCTACGAGCAGTACTTC. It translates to CSVVGTGGYEQYF.

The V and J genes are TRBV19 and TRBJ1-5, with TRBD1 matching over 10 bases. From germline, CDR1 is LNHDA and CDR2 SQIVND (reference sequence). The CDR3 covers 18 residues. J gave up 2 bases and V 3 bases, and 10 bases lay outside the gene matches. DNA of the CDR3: TGTGCCAGTAGTATTTATTATGGGGGGACAGGGGGCAATCAGCCCCAGCATTTT. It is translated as CASSIYYGGTGGNQPQHF.

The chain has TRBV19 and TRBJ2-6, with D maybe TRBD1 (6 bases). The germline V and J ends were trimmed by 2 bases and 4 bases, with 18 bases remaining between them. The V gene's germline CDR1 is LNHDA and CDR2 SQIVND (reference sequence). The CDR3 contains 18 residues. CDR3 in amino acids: CASSISGSGAMGANVLTF. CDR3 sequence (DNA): TGTGCCAGTAGTATATCGGGGTCAGGGGCAATGGGGGCCAACGTCCTGACTTTC.

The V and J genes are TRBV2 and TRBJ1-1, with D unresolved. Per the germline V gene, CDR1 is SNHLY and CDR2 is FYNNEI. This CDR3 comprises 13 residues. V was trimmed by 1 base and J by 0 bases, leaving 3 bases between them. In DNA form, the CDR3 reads TGTGCCAGCAGTGAAGTGATGAACACTGAAGCTTTCTTT. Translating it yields CASSEVMNTEAFF. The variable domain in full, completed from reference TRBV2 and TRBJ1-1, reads EPEVTQTPSHQVTQMGQEVILRCVPISNHLYFYWYRQILGQKVEFLVSFYNNEISEKSEIFDDQFSVERPDGSNFTLKIRSTKLEDSAMYFCASSEVMNTEAFFGQGTRLTVV.

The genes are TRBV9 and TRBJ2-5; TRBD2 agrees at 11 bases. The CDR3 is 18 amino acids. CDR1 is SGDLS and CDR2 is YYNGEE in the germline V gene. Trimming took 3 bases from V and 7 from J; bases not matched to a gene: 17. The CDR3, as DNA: TGTGCCAGCAGCGGAGACACAGGGAGGACTAGCGGGCGCGGGACCCAGTACTTC. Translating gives CASSGDTGRTSGRGTQYF.

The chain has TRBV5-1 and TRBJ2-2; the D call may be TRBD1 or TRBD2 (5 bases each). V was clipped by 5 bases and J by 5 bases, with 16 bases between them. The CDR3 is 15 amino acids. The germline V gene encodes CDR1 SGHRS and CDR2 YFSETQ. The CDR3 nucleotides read TGCGCCAGCAGGGCCAGGGCCGAGGGGACCGGGGAGCTGTTTTTT. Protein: CASRARAEGTGELFF.

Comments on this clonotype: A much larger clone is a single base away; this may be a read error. CDR3 bases: TGTGCCAGCAGCCAAGAGAACACCGGGGAGCTGGTTTTT. This encodes CASSQENTGELVF. This rearrangement joins TRBV14 to TRBJ2-2, with D possibly being TRBD2 (5 bases). Germline CDR1 and CDR2: SGHDN and FVKESK. This CDR3 is 13 amino acids long. Using reference TRBV14 and TRBJ2-2 for the parts outside the CDR3, the full variable domain is EAGVTQFPSHSVIEKGQTVTLRCDPISGHDNLYWYRRVMGKEIKFLLHFVKESKQDESGMPNNRFLAERTGGTYSTLKVQPAELEDSGVYFCASSQENTGELVFGEGSRLTVL.

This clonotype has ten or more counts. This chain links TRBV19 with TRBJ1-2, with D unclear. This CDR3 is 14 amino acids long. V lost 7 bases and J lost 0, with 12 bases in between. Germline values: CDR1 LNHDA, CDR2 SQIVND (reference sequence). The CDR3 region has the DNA TGTGCCAGTACCGCGACGGAAGCTAACTATGGCTACACCTTC. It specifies CASTATEANYGYTF. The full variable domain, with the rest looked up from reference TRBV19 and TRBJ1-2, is DGGITQSPKYLFRKEGQNVTLSCEQNLNHDAMYWYRQDPGQGLRLIYYSQIVNDFQKGDIAEGYSVSREKKESFPLTVTSAQKNPTAFYLCASTATEANYGYTFGSGTRLTVV.

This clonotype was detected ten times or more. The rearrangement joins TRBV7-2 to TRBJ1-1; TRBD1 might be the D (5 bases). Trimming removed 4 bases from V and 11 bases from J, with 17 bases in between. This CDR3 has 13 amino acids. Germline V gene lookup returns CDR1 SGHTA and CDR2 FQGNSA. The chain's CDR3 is CASSSGVYEEAFF. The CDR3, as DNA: TGTGCCAGCAGCTCGGGGGTCTACGAGGAGGCTTTCTTT.

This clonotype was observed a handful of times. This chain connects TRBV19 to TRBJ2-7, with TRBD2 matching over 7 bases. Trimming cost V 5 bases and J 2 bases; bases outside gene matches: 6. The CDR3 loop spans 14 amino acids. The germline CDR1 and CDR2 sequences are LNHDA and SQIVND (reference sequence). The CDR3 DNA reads TGTGCCAGTAGTTTTCGGGGGGAGACCTACGAGCAGTACTTC. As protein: CASSFRGETYEQYF.

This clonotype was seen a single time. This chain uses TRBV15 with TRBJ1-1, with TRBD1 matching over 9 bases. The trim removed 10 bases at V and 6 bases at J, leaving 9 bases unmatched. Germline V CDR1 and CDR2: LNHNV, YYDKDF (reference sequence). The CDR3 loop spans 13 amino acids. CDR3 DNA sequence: TGTGCCATCGGGACAGGGAATTTCGCTGAAGCTTTCTTT. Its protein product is CAIGTGNFAEAFF.

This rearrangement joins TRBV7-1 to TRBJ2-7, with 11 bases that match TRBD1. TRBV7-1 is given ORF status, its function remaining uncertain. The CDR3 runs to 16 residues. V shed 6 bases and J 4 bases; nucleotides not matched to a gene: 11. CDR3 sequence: CASSQDAGTGGYEQYF. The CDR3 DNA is TGTGCCAGCAGTCAGGACGCCGGGACAGGGGGTTACGAGCAGTACTTC.

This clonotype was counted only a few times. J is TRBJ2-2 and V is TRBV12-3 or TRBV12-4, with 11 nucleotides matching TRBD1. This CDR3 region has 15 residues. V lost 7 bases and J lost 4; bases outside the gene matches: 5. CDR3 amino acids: CASTRTGGITGELFF. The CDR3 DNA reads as TGTGCCAGCACCAGGACAGGGGGCATCACCGGGGAGCTGTTTTTT.

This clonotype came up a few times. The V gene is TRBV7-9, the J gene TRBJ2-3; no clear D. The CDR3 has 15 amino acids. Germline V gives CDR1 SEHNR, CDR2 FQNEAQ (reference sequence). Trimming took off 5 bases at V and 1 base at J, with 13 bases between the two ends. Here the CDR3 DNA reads TGTGCCAGCAGCCTGGAGTGGGTCGGCACAGATACGCAGTATTTT. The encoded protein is CASSLEWVGTDTQYF. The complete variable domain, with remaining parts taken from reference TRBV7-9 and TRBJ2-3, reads DTGVSQNPRHKITKRGQNVTFRCDPISEHNRLYWYRQTLGQGPEFLTYFQNEAQLEKSRLLSDRFSAERPKGSFSTLEIQRTEQGDSAMYLCASSLEWVGTDTQYFGPGTRLTVL.

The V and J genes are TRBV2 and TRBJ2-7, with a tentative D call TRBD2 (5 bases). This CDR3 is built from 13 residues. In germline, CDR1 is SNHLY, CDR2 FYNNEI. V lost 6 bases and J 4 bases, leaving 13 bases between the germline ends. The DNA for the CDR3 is TGTGCCAGCAGCGCATTCCGGGGTTACGAGCAGTACTTC. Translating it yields CASSAFRGYEQYF. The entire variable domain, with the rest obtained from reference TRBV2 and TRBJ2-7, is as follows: EPEVTQTPSHQVTQMGQEVILRCVPISNHLYFYWYRQILGQKVEFLVSFYNNEISEKSEIFDDQFSVERPDGSNFTLKIRSTKLEDSAMYFCASSAFRGYEQYFGPGTRLTVT.

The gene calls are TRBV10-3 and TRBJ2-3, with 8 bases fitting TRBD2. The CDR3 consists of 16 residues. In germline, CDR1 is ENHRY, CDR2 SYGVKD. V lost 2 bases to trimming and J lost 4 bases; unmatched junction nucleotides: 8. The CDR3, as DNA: TGTGCCATCAGTGAGAGGGAGGGACTAGGCTCAGATACGCAGTATTTT. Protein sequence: CAISEREGLGSDTQYF.

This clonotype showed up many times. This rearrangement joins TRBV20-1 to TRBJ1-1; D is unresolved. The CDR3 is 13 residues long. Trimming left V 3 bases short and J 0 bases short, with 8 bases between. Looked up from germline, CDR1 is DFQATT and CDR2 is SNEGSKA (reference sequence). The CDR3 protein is CSASLALNTEAFF. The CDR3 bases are TGCAGTGCTAGCCTAGCACTGAACACTGAAGCTTTCTTT.

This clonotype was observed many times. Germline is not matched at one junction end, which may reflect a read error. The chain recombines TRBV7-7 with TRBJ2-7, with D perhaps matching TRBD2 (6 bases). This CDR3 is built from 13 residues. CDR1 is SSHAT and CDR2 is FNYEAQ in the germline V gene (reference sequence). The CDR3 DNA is TGTGCTAGCAGCTTAGATTCTAGCGCCGAGCAGTACTTC. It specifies CASSLDSSAEQYF. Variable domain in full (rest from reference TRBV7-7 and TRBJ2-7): GAGVSQSPRYKVTKRGQDVTLRCDPISSHATLYWYQQALGQGPEFLTYFNYEAQPDKSGLPSDRFSAERPEGSISTLTIQRTEQRDSAMYRCASSLDSSAEQYFGPGTRLTVT.

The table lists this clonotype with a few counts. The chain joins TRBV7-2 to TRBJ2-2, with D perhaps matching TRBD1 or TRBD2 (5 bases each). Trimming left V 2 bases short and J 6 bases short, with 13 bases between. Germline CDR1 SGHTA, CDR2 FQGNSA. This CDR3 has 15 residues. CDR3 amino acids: CASSLLPGSSGELFF. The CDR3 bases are TGTGCCAGCAGCTTACTTCCAGGGAGCTCCGGGGAGCTGTTTTTT.

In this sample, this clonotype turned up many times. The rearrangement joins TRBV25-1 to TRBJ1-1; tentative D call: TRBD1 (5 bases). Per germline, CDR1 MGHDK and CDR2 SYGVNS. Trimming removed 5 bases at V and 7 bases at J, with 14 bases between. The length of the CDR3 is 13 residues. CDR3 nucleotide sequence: TGTGCCAGCAGTTTGGCAGGGAGCATTGAAGCTTTCTTT. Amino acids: CASSLAGSIEAFF.